The T cell receptor (beta chain) under discussion was sequenced for a study of T cell responses to AZD1222 COVID-19 vaccine. The wider study: Both about-4-week and about-12-week second-dose recipients were combined.

Data came from immunoSEQ multiplex PCR; TCRdb stores just in-frame clones and leaves some out. Among more than 85,000 clones, around 93% were seen once, and the ten largest hold around 7%. Whole-study results and caveats: Baseline testing showed seropositivity in only 5 or 6 AZD1222 recipients.

Remarks on this clone: The antigen is unknown.

Germline CDR1 KGHSH, CDR2 LQKENI. This CDR3 has 17 amino acids. V trimming: 2 bases; J trimming: 4 bases; junction bases outside the gene matches: 11. This clonotype was obtained from an adult in good health. The specimen comprised peripheral blood, sampled on day 0 of AZD1222 vaccination. This chain joins TRBV18 and TRBJ2-1; 7 positions match TRBD2. Here the CDR3 DNA reads TGTGCCAGCTCACCAGAGTCCGGGAGGCCTCAGTACAATGAGCAGTTCTTC. It codes for CASSPESGRPQYNEQFF.